What follows are 5 T cell receptor beta chains derived from one specimen sequenced in a study of blood T cell repertoires in COVID-19. Here immunoSEQ multiplex PCR was the method, and the copy in TCRdb shows in-frame clones only, minus some. The sample has approximately 220,000 clones; 88% are singletons. The sample consisted of peripheral blood. These receptor sequences come from a middle-aged man with acute or convalescent COVID-19.

The rearrangement links TRBV24-1 to TRBJ2-1; a possible D gene is TRBD2 (6 bases). V was trimmed by 4 bases and J by 6 bases, leaving 21 bases between them. CDR1 KGHDR and CDR2 SFDVKD come from the germline V gene. This CDR3 has 17 amino acids. CDR3 coding DNA: TGTGCCACCAGTGACGGCGGGGTAGCGGATGGGCGCAATGAGCAGTTCTTC. Translating it yields CATSDGGVADGRNEQFF.

The J gene is TRBJ1-4, the V gene TRBV5-1; 8 nucleotides align to TRBD1. V gave up 3 bases and J gave up 8 bases; unmatched junction bases: 12. Germline CDR1 and CDR2: SGHRS and YFSETQ. The CDR3 length is 16 residues. CDR3 sequence (DNA): TGCGCCAGCAGCTCTTCGAACAGGGGGAGAAACGAAAAACTGTTTTTT. Translated: CASSSSNRGRNEKLFF.

The chain has TRBV4-1 and TRBJ2-1, with 11 bases identical to TRBD1. Germline V gene sequence: CDR1 MGHRA, CDR2 YSYEKL. CDR3 length equals 17 residues. Trimming took 6 bases from V and 1 from J; bases not matched to a gene: 8. The CDR3 bases are TGCGCCAGCAGTCCCGGACAGGGGGCTATATCCTACAATGAGCAGTTCTTC. Translation: CASSPGQGAISYNEQFF.

The chain carries TRBV7-9 and TRBJ1-6, with D possibly being TRBD1 (5 bases). Trimming pared 2 bases from V and 9 bases from J, leaving 14 bases between. CDR1 SEHNR and CDR2 FQNEAQ come from the germline V gene (reference sequence). This CDR3 is built from 15 residues. CDR3 amino acids: CASSLIGRQGSPLHF. The CDR3 coding sequence is TGTGCCAGCAGCTTAATTGGACGCCAGGGTTCACCCCTCCACTTT.

The J gene is TRBJ2-7, the V gene TRBV5-4; the D gene is possibly TRBD1 (6 bases). Trimming stripped 3 bases from V and 5 bases from J, with 18 bases between. This CDR3 is built from 15 residues. Germline V gene sequence: CDR1 SGHNT, CDR2 YYREEE (reference sequence). For the CDR3, the DNA is TGTGCCAGCAGCTCCCCGACAGGCCGGTGGCACGAGCAGTACTTC. This encodes CASSSPTGRWHEQYF.